The T cell receptor beta chain described here comes from a study of neoadjuvant anti-PD-1 for oral cavity cancer. Study-wide findings and caveats: Treg/Th17 ratio rose with pretreatment blood and fell with post-treatment tumor TCRbeta clonality. Each response group had just a few patients in TCR analyses.

PBMC libraries mostly used 480 ng of input genomic DNA, with six replicates per sample. The method was immunoSEQ multiplex PCR; TCRdb's version includes in-frame clones alone and lacks a portion of them. The table has approximately 35,000 clones, just under 90% seen once; the top ten hold about 3.7%. V was pared by 5 bases and J by 0 bases, with 2 bases of the junction left unmatched. There are 15 residues in the CDR3. Germline V gives CDR1 SGHAT, CDR2 FQNNGV. This clone has only one observation. The antigen is unknown. These oral cavity squamous cell carcinomas were HPV-negative and locally advanced. The TCR was taken from a person between 40 and 85 years old with oral cavity squamous cell carcinoma. Sequenced material: PBMCs, taken before nivolumab (anti-PD-1) treatment. The genes are TRBV11-2 and TRBJ2-1, with 9 bases matching TRBD1. In nucleotides, the CDR3 is TGTGCCAGCAGCAGACAGGGGGTCTCCTACAATGAGCAGTTCTTC. Amino acids: CASSRQGVSYNEQFF. The complete variable domain, with remaining parts taken from reference TRBV11-2 and TRBJ2-1, reads EAGVAQSPRYKIIEKRQSVAFWCNPISGHATLYWYQQILGQGPKLLIQFQNNGVVDDSQLPKDRFSAERLKGVDSTLKIQPAKLEDSAVYLCASSRQGVSYNEQFFGPGTRLTVL.